The 17 T cell receptor beta chains below come from one sample, sequenced in a study of T cells of healthy individuals. TCRdb passed the 5' RACE reads through MiXCR, listing each CDR3 protein once. Of around 90,000 distinct CDR3 sequences listed, approximately 4.8% are singletons. Source of these receptors: a female donor in good health.

This clonotype was observed a handful of times. The V and J genes are TRBV5-1 and TRBJ2-3, with no clear D. Trimming took 0 bases from V and 5 from J, leaving 1 base between them. CDR1 is SGHRS, CDR2 YFSETQ, per germline. This CDR3 has 11 residues. CDR3 sequence: CASSLEDTQYF. The CDR3, as DNA: TGCGCCAGCAGCTTGGAAGATACGCAGTATTTT.

The chain uses TRBV7-2 and TRBJ2-1; D possibly matches TRBD1 or TRBD2 (5 bases each). CDR1 is SGHTA, CDR2 FQGNSA, per germline. Deletions cut 1 base from V and 2 bases from J, with 9 bases between. The CDR3 contains 15 residues. The CDR3 sequence: CASSLGGVTYNEQFF. CDR3 nucleotide sequence: TGTGCCAGCAGCTTAGGAGGGGTAACCTACAATGAGCAGTTCTTC. The full variable domain, in which reference TRBV7-2 and TRBJ2-1 provide the parts outside the CDR3, is GAGVSQSPSNKVTEKGKDVELRCDPISGHTALYWYRQSLGQGLEFLIYFQGNSAPDKSGLPSDRFSAERTGGSVSTLTIQRTQQEDSAVYLCASSLGGVTYNEQFFGPGTRLTVL.

This clonotype has at least ten counts. This chain connects TRBV2 to TRBJ2-4, with D possibly being TRBD1 (6 bases). Between the trimmed V and J ends, which lost 1 base and 0 bases, there was a span of 13 bases. The germline CDR1 and CDR2 sequences are SNHLY and FYNNEI. This CDR3 comprises 17 residues. The CDR3 DNA reads as TGTGCCAGCAGTGAAGAAGGGACACTGCGAGCCAAAAACATTCAGTACTTC. Encoded protein: CASSEEGTLRAKNIQYF.

The table lists this clonotype with a few counts. The chain combines TRBV28 with TRBJ1-2, with TRBD1 as a possible D gene (6 bases). Germline lookup yields CDR1 MDHEN and CDR2 SYDVKM. V lost 8 bases and J lost 8, with 15 bases in between. The CDR3 extends over 12 amino acids. CDR3: CASRRGARGYTF. In nucleotides, the CDR3 is TGTGCCAGCCGGAGGGGGGCGAGAGGCTACACCTTC.

This clonotype occurred many times. V usage is TRBV6-2 or TRBV6-3 and J usage is TRBJ2-7; D gene uncertain. The germline V gene has CDR1 MNHEY and CDR2 SVGEGT. The CDR3 has 12 amino acids. The V end lost 4 bases, the J end lost 0 bases, and 4 bases lay between the germline ends. This CDR3 reads CASSFNSYEQYF. The CDR3 region has the DNA TGTGCCAGCAGTTTCAACTCCTACGAGCAGTACTTC.

The chain combines TRBV4-1 with TRBJ1-3, with D perhaps matching TRBD1 (5 bases). The CDR3 consists of 17 residues. CDR1 is MGHRA, CDR2 YSYEKL, per germline. With 4 bases removed from V and 1 base from J, the gap between germline ends came to 17 bases. CDR3 loop: CASSPGQGSSSGNTIYF. The CDR3 coding sequence is TGCGCCAGCAGCCCAGGGCAGGGCTCCTCTTCTGGAAACACCATATATTTT.

This clonotype has at least ten counts. The genes are TRBV4-3 and TRBJ2-7; possible D gene TRBD2, 6 bases. The CDR3 runs to 17 residues. V dropped 0 bases and J dropped 0 bases, with 15 bases sitting between them. Germline V gene data show CDR1 as LGHNA and CDR2 as YSLEER. The CDR3 reads CASSQDFGGGPSYEQYF. CDR3 nucleotide sequence: TGCGCCAGCAGCCAAGATTTCGGGGGAGGCCCCTCCTACGAGCAGTACTTC.

This clonotype was counted at least ten times. The V gene is TRBV4-3, the J gene TRBJ2-4, with D uncertain. The CDR3 loop spans 17 amino acids. Per germline, CDR1 LGHNA and CDR2 YSLEER. Trimming removed 0 bases from V and 0 bases from J, with 12 bases in between. The chain's CDR3 is CASSQDLDGVAKNIQYF. The CDR3 DNA reads as TGCGCCAGCAGCCAAGATTTAGATGGGGTAGCCAAAAACATTCAGTACTTC.

This clonotype was counted only a few times. V gene TRBV7-9 combines with J gene TRBJ2-1; TRBD2 matches at 10 bases. The junction had 5 bases not matched to a gene; V was cut back by 4 bases and J by 5 bases. Per germline, CDR1 SEHNR and CDR2 FQNEAQ (reference sequence). CDR3 length equals 15 residues. The CDR3 coding sequence is TGTGCCAGCAGCTATTTAGCGGGAGGTCACAATGAGCAGTTCTTC. It translates to CASSYLAGGHNEQFF.

This clonotype was recorded many times. This chain connects TRBV2 to TRBJ2-5; D gene ambiguous. V gave up 11 bases and J gave up 5 bases, with 12 bases separating them. Germline CDR1 SNHLY, CDR2 FYNNEI. The CDR3 is 11 residues long. The CDR3 bases are TGTGCCCCAGTCTCCGGGGAGACCCAGTACTTC. Protein product: CAPVSGETQYF.

This clonotype was counted at least ten times. The gene calls are TRBV20-1 and TRBJ2-7, with 9 bases matching TRBD1. Trimming removed 5 bases from V and 7 bases from J; junction bases left unmatched: 15. The CDR3 contains 15 residues. The germline V gene encodes CDR1 DFQATT and CDR2 SNEGSKA (reference sequence). DNA for the CDR3: TGCAGTGCTTCCCGACCGACAGGGGGGACGGGTGAGCAGTACTTC. It is translated as CSASRPTGGTGEQYF.

This clonotype has ten or more counts. The genes are TRBV7-9 and TRBJ2-5; 10 nucleotides match TRBD1. The CDR3 contains 15 residues. After removal of 4 bases from V and 3 bases from J, the junction contained 5 bases not matched to a gene. Germline V gene data show CDR1 as SEHNR and CDR2 as FQNEAQ (reference sequence). CDR3: CASSSPTGGKETQYF. The CDR3 DNA follows: TGTGCCAGCAGCTCGCCGACAGGGGGCAAAGAGACCCAGTACTTC.

At least ten counts were recorded for this clonotype. CDR3 residues: CASSLARVVTGELFF. The CDR3 DNA reads as TGTGCCAGCAGCTTAGCCAGGGTGGTTACCGGGGAGCTGTTTTTT. This chain links TRBV7-2 with TRBJ2-2; perhaps TRBD1 as D (5 bases). Per the germline V gene, CDR1 is SGHTA and CDR2 is FQGNSA. The V end lost 0 bases, the J end lost 5 bases, and 10 bases lay between the germline ends. The CDR3 length is 15 residues.

Many counts were recorded for this clonotype. The chain carries TRBV28 and TRBJ2-5, with D maybe TRBD1 (6 bases). Trimming took off 6 bases at V and 5 bases at J, with 16 bases between the two ends. CDR1 and CDR2 from the germline V gene are MDHEN and SYDVKM. CDR3 length: 14 amino acids. The CDR3 here is CASRSQGFSETQYF. The CDR3 DNA is TGTGCCAGCAGGTCACAGGGATTCTCTGAGACCCAGTACTTC.

The chain uses TRBV7-2 and TRBJ1-2; a possible D gene is TRBD1 (6 bases). Germline V gene lookup returns CDR1 SGHTA and CDR2 FQGNSA. The CDR3 loop spans 17 amino acids. Trimming stripped 2 bases from V and 2 bases from J, with 18 bases between. In nucleotides, the CDR3 is TGTGCCAGCAGCTTAAGCGGGGGGGCAGGGAGAAACTATGGCTACACCTTC. Amino acid sequence: CASSLSGGAGRNYGYTF. Full variable domain (outside the CDR3, taken from reference TRBV7-2 and TRBJ1-2): GAGVSQSPSNKVTEKGKDVELRCDPISGHTALYWYRQSLGQGLEFLIYFQGNSAPDKSGLPSDRFSAERTGGSVSTLTIQRTQQEDSAVYLCASSLSGGAGRNYGYTFGSGTRLTVV.

This clonotype has ten or more counts. The CDR3 loop reads CASRLRGTDTEAFF. The CDR3 nucleotides are TGTGCCAGTAGGTTAAGAGGGACGGACACTGAAGCTTTCTTT. This chain links TRBV7-2 with TRBJ1-1, with a weak D call TRBD1 (5 bases). Trimming removed 9 bases from V and 3 bases from J, with 17 bases in between. This CDR3 is built from 14 residues. Germline-derived CDR1 and CDR2 are SGHTA and FQGNSA.

This clonotype was recorded many times. V gene TRBV20-1 combines with J gene TRBJ2-5; 7 nucleotides match TRBD2. Germline V gives CDR1 DFQATT, CDR2 SNEGSKA (reference sequence). V shed 6 bases, J shed 4 bases, and the junction held 20 bases outside the gene matches. This CDR3 has 17 amino acids. CDR3 protein: CSAPVGGGWGLRETQYF. The CDR3, as DNA: TGCAGTGCCCCAGTTGGGGGGGGATGGGGGTTGCGAGAGACCCAGTACTTC.